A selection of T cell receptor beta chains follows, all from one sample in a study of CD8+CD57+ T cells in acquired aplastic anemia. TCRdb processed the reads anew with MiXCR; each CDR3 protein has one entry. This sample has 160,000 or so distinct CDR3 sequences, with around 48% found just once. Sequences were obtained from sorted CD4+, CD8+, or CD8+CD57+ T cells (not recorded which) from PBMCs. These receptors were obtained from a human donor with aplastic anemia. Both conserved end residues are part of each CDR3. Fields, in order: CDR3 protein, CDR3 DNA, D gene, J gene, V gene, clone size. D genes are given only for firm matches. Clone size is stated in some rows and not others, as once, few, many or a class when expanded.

CATSGEGTANTGELFF,TGTGCCACCAGTGGGGAGGGGACAGCGAACACCGGGGAGCTGTTTTTT,-,TRBJ2-2,TRBV24-1,many
CASSSGNEQYF,TGTGCCAGCAGCTCGGGCAACGAGCAGTACTTC,-,TRBJ2-7,TRBV11-1,many
CASRGGQLNQPQHF,TGTGCCAGCAGGGGGGGACAGCTCAATCAGCCCCAGCATTTT,TRBD1,TRBJ1-5,TRBV6-1,-
CASTPLVGTSNEQFF,TGTGCCAGCACCCCTTTGGTCGGGACTAGCAATGAGCAGTTCTTC,TRBD2,TRBJ2-1,TRBV9,many
CSAVTPQGGNNEQFF,TGCAGTGCGGTGACCCCACAGGGTGGGAACAATGAGCAGTTCTTC,-,TRBJ2-1,TRBV20-1,-
CASSAGTGPRFF,TGCGCCAGCAGCGCCGGGACAGGGCCCCGGTTCTTC,TRBD1,TRBJ2-1,TRBV5-1,many
CASILTGGEQYF,TGTGCCAGCATCCTTACAGGGGGCGAGCAGTACTTC,TRBD1,TRBJ2-7,TRBV9,-
CSVDTSNYGYTF,TGCAGCGTTGACACGTCGAACTATGGCTACACCTTC,-,TRBJ1-2,TRBV29-1,many
CASSVGYSWGEDEKLFF,TGTGCCAGCAGCGTAGGGTACAGTTGGGGGGAAGATGAAAAACTGTTTTTT,-,TRBJ1-4,TRBV9,-
CASTDREGWTEAFF,TGTGCCAGTACCGACAGGGAGGGATGGACTGAAGCTTTCTTT,TRBD1,TRBJ1-1,TRBV19,-
CASRQGWIGQPQHF,TGTGCCAGCAGACAGGGTTGGATCGGTCAGCCCCAGCATTTT,-,TRBJ1-5,TRBV27,many
CATTDSRGPGEQYF,TGTGCCACCACCGACTCGAGGGGGCCGGGGGAGCAGTACTTC,TRBD1,TRBJ2-7,TRBV24-1,few
CASRPGTGGNTGELFF,TGCGCCAGCCGTCCCGGGACAGGGGGCAACACCGGGGAGCTGTTTTTT,TRBD1,TRBJ2-2,TRBV5-1,-
CASSPTGRGKLFF,TGTGCCAGCAGCCCGACAGGGAGGGGAAAACTGTTTTTT,TRBD1,TRBJ1-4,TRBV3-1,many
CASSPRGSGGTDTQYF,TGTGCCAGTAGTCCCCGGGGGAGCGGGGGCACAGATACGCAGTATTTT,TRBD2,TRBJ2-3,TRBV19,-
CASSQILGTAGNTIYF,TGTGCCAGCAGCCAGATCCTAGGAACGGCCGGAAACACCATATATTTT,-,TRBJ1-3,TRBV28,few
CASSSKTGENTEAFF,TGCGCCAGCAGCTCTAAGACAGGGGAGAACACTGAAGCTTTCTTT,TRBD1,TRBJ1-1,TRBV5-1,-
CSVGLPVSYEQYF,TGCAGCGTTGGTCTCCCCGTCTCCTACGAGCAGTACTTC,-,TRBJ2-7,TRBV29-1,many
CASSVGRELGEQFF,TGTGCCAGCAGTGTGGGCAGGGAACTTGGGGAGCAGTTCTTC,-,TRBJ2-1,TRBV2,-
CASNGGGARGLGAQHF,TGTGCCAGCAACGGTGGTGGGGCGAGGGGACTCGGGGCCCAGCATTTT,-,TRBJ1-5,TRBV6-1,-
CASSLTSIYEQYF,TGTGCCAGCAGCTTGACTAGCATTTACGAGCAGTACTTC,TRBD2,TRBJ2-7,TRBV7-2,-
CASSDPGQPSTEAFF,TGTGCCAGCAGTGACCCGGGACAACCCAGCACTGAAGCTTTCTTT,-,TRBJ1-1,TRBV6-1,few
CASSFQGLPYEQYF,TGTGCCAGTAGTTTTCAGGGGCTGCCCTACGAGCAGTACTTC,-,TRBJ2-7,TRBV19,once
CASSLRTGGELFF,TGTGCCAGCAGCCTCCGGACTGGCGGGGAGCTGTTTTTT,-,TRBJ2-2,TRBV9,many
CASSIRSGYNTGELFF,TGTGCCAGTAGTATACGGAGCGGGTATAACACCGGGGAGCTGTTTTTT,-,TRBJ2-2,TRBV19,many
CASSQGAGVNQPQHF,TGCGCCAGCAGCCAGGGGGCAGGGGTAAATCAGCCCCAGCATTTT,-,TRBJ1-5,TRBV4-1,many
CASSESQDSYGYTF,TGTGCCAGCAGTGAATCCCAGGATTCCTATGGCTACACCTTC,-,TRBJ1-2,TRBV2,many
CATLGYLSGVVDF,TGTGCCACCCTCGGGTATCTTAGCGGGGTGGTTGATTTT,TRBD2,TRBJ2-3,TRBV27,-
CSAARTGGGNQPQHF,TGCAGTGCTGCTCGGACAGGAGGAGGCAATCAGCCCCAGCATTTT,TRBD1,TRBJ1-5,TRBV20-1,many
CASSVLSQRTEAFF,TGTGCCAGCAGTGTGCTTAGCCAGAGGACTGAAGCTTTCTTT,-,TRBJ1-1,TRBV6-2/TRBV6-3,-
CASSQDGAASYEQYF,TGCGCCAGCAGCCAAGATGGGGCGGCCTCCTACGAGCAGTACTTC,-,TRBJ2-7,TRBV4-3,many
CASSRGTGAPGRAIPEQFF,TGTGCCAGCAGTCGCGGGACAGGGGCCCCTGGGAGGGCGATCCCCGAGCAGTTCTTC,TRBD1,TRBJ2-1,TRBV12-3/TRBV12-4,-
CASRPYSNQPQHF,TGTGCCAGCAGACCTTATAGCAATCAGCCCCAGCATTTT,-,TRBJ1-5,TRBV7-3,-
CASSLRLNTEAFF,TGTGCCAGCAGCTTACGGCTGAACACTGAAGCTTTCTTT,-,TRBJ1-1,TRBV7-6,-
CASSSTSDSYEQYF,TGTGCCAGCAGCTCGACTAGCGACTCCTACGAGCAGTACTTC,TRBD2,TRBJ2-7,TRBV7-3,few
CASSFGGNNEQFF,TGTGCCAGCAGCTTTGGGGGAAACAATGAGCAGTTCTTC,-,TRBJ2-1,TRBV7-3,medium-sized
CASRGTGGTGELFF,TGTGCCAGTAGAGGGACAGGGGGCACCGGGGAGCTGTTTTTT,TRBD1,TRBJ2-2,TRBV19,once
CASSWGGGAEDTQYF,TGTGCCAGCAGCTGGGGCGGGGGGGCAGAAGATACGCAGTATTTT,TRBD2,TRBJ2-3,TRBV7-3,-
CASSSGSGRGVMHEQFF,TGTGCCAGCAGCTCGGGGAGCGGGCGCGGGGTAATGCATGAGCAGTTCTTC,-,TRBJ2-1,TRBV7-9,many
CASSIRQGQGSYEQYF,TGTGCCAGTAGTATAAGGCAGGGCCAAGGATCCTACGAGCAGTACTTC,-,TRBJ2-7,TRBV19,-
CASPLAGNPYNEQFF,TGTGCCAGTCCGCTAGCGGGGAACCCCTACAATGAGCAGTTCTTC,TRBD2,TRBJ2-1,TRBV2,few
CASSVYLNTEAFF,TGTGCCAGCAGCGTATATCTGAACACTGAAGCTTTCTTT,-,TRBJ1-1,TRBV5-5,many
CASSLTDYGYTF,TGCGCCAGCAGCTTGACGGACTATGGCTACACCTTC,-,TRBJ1-2,TRBV5-1,many
CASSLVQGWTEAFF,TGCGCCAGCAGCTTGGTCCAGGGGTGGACTGAAGCTTTCTTT,-,TRBJ1-1,TRBV5-1,-
CATSARDPVGEQYF,TGTGCCACCAGCGCCCGGGACCCCGTCGGGGAGCAGTACTTC,-,TRBJ2-7,TRBV15,-
CASNRMGDQPQHF,TGTGCCAGCAATAGGATGGGGGATCAGCCCCAGCATTTT,-,TRBJ1-5,TRBV2,-
CASSLEQGSRGYTF,TGTGCCAGCAGCTTAGAACAGGGGTCACGGGGCTACACCTTC,TRBD1,TRBJ1-2,TRBV7-2,-
CASSRDSSTYEQYF,TGCGCCAGCAGTCGTGACTCGTCTACCTACGAGCAGTACTTC,-,TRBJ2-7,TRBV10-1,few
CASSVRNYNEQFF,TGTGCCAGCAGTGTACGGAACTACAATGAGCAGTTCTTC,-,TRBJ2-1,TRBV2,-
CASSPYSSYEQYF,TGTGCCAGCAGCCCATATTCCTCCTACGAGCAGTACTTC,-,TRBJ2-7,TRBV3-1,-
CASSLDGLAGGYEQYF,TGTGCCAGCAGCTTGGACGGACTAGCGGGAGGATACGAGCAGTACTTC,TRBD2,TRBJ2-7,TRBV11-2,-
CASSSTGSNTGELFF,TGCGCCAGCAGCTCGACAGGGTCGAACACCGGGGAGCTGTTTTTT,TRBD1,TRBJ2-2,TRBV5-1,many
CASSFLDTNYERYF,TGTGCCAGCAGCTTCCTGGACACCAATTACGAGCGGTACTTC,-,TRBJ2-7,TRBV7-9,-
CASSQGSGELFF,TGTGCCAGCAGCCAAGGTTCGGGGGAACTGTTTTTT,-,TRBJ1-4,TRBV3-1,many
CATSGQKETAPSNYGYTF,TGTGCCACCAGCGGACAAAAGGAGACTGCGCCCTCTAACTATGGCTACACCTTC,-,TRBJ1-2,TRBV15,-